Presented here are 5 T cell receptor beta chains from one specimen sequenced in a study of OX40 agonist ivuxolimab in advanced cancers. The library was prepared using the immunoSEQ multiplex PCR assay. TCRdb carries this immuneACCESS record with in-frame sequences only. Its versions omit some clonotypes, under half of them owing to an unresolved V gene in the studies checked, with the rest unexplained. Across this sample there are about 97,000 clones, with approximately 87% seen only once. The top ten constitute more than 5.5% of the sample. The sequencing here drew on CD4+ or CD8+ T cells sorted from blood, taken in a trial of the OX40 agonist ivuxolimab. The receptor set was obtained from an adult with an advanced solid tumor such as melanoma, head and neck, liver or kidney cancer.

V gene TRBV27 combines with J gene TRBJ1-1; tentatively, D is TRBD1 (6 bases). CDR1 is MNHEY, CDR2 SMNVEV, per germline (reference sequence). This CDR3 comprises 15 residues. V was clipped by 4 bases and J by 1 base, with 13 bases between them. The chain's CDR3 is CASSWGAYPNTEAFF. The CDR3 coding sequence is TGTGCCAGCAGTTGGGGGGCATATCCGAACACTGAAGCTTTCTTT.

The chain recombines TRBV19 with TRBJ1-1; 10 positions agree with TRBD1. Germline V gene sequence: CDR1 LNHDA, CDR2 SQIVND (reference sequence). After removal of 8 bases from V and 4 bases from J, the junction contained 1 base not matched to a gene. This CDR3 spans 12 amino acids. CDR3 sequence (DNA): TGTGCCAGTCGACAGGGGGCCACTGAAGCTTTCTTT. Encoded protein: CASRQGATEAFF.

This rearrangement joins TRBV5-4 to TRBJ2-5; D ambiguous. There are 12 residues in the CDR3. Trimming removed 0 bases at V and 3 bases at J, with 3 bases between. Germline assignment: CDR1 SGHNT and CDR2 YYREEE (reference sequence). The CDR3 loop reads CASSLAKETQYF. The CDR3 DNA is TGTGCCAGCAGCTTGGCGAAAGAGACCCAGTACTTC.

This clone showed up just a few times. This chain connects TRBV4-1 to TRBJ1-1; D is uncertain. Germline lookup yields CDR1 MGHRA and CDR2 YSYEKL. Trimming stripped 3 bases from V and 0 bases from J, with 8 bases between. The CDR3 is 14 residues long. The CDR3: CASSHGDLNTEAFF. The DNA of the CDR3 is TGCGCCAGCAGCCATGGGGATTTGAACACTGAAGCTTTCTTT.

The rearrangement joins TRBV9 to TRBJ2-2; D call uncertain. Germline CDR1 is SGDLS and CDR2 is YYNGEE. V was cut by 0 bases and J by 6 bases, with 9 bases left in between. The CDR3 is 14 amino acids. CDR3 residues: CASSVGPPAGELFF. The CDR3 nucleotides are TGTGCCAGCAGCGTAGGGCCGCCTGCCGGGGAGCTGTTTTTT.